Detailed here is one T cell receptor (beta chain). Antigen: not known. The CDR3 loop spans 13 amino acids. Trimming took 0 bases from V and 7 from J, leaving 7 bases between them. Germline lookup yields CDR1 MGHRA and CDR2 YSYEKL. TCR sequencing used cDNA made by reverse transcription of extracted RNA. The data were produced by immunoSEQ multiplex PCR, yet TCRdb's version contains in-frame clones alone and is incomplete. The table has 100,000 to 130,000 clones, around 59% seen once. These data are taken from a study of CD8+ T cells in alopecia areata. Points from the study as a whole: Mouse data revealed clearer TCR sharing than patient data did, a gap possibly tied to HLA. Compared with normal scalp, lesional scalp had higher clonality and more expanded CD8+ clones.

The V call is TRBV4-1, the J call TRBJ1-5; D gene ambiguous. The sequenced sample was CD8+ T cells sorted from blood. This clonotype was sampled from a human donor in good health. CDR3 DNA: TGCGCCAGCAGCCAAGATGTTGGGCAGCCCCAGCATTTT. This translates into CASSQDVGQPQHF.